This TCR beta chain was identified during a study of early T cells in non-severe SARS-CoV-2 infection. Study in general: Chains were unpaired, as sequencing was done on bulk RNA from unsorted whole blood.

This clonotype was recorded many times. The CDR3 is made up of 15 amino acids. CDR1 and CDR2 from the germline V gene are SGHTA and FQGTGA. After removal of 1 base from V and 3 bases from J, the junction contained 4 bases not matched to a gene. From the 5' RACE reads, TCRdb called clonotypes with MiXCR, one entry per CDR3 protein. The repertoire consists of 50,000 to 70,000 distinct CDR3 sequences, with under 15% occurring once and the leading ten covering 1.2% to 1.5%. Sequencing was carried out using whole blood. V gene TRBV7-3 combines with J gene TRBJ2-3; 7 bases fit TRBD2. The receptor was isolated from an adult who was a healthcare worker with PCR-confirmed SARS-CoV-2 infection or an uninfected control (not recorded which). In DNA form, the CDR3 reads TGTGCCAGCAGCTTAATGGCGGGGGTTACAGATACGCAGTATTTT. Encoded protein: CASSLMAGVTDTQYF.